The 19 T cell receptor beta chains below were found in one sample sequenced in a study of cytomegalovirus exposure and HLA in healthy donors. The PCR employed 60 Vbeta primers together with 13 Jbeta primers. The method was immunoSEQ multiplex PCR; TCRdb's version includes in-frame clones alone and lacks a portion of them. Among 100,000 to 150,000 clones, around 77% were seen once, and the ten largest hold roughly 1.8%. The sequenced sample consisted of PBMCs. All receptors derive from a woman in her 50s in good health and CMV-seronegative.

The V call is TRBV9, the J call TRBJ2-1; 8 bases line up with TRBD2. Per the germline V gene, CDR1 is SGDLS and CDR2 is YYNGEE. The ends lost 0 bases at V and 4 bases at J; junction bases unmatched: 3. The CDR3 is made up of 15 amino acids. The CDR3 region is CASSVVGGEYNEQFF. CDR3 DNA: TGTGCCAGCAGCGTAGTCGGGGGGGAATACAATGAGCAGTTCTTC. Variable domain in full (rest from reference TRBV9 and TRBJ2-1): DSGVTQTPKHLITATGQRVTLRCSPRSGDLSVYWYQQSLDQGLQFLIQYYNGEERAKGNILERFSAQQFPDLHSELNLSSLELGDSALYFCASSVVGGEYNEQFFGPGTRLTVL.

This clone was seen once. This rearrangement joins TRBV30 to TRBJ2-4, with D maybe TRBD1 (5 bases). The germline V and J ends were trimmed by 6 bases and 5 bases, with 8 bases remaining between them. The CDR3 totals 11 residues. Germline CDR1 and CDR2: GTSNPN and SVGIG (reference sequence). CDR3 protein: CACSTENIQYF. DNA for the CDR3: TGTGCCTGCTCGACAGAAAACATTCAGTACTTC.

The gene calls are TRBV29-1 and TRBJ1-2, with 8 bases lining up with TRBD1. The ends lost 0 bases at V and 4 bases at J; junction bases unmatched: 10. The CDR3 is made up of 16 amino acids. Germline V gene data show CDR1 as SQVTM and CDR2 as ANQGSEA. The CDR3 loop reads CSVEEGPGQARYGYTF. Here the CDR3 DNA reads TGCAGCGTTGAAGAGGGCCCGGGACAGGCGCGCTATGGCTACACCTTC.

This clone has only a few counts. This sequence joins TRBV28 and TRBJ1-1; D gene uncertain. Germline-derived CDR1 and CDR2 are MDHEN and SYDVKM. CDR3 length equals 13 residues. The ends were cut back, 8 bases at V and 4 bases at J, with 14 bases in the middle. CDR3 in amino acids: CASYPGFATEAFF. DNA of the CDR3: TGTGCCAGCTACCCCGGTTTTGCCACTGAAGCTTTCTTT.

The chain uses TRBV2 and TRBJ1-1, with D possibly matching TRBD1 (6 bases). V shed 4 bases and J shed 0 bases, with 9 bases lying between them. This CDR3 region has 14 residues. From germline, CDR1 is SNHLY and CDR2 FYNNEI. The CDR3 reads CASSVAGVNTEAFF. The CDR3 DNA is TGTGCCAGCAGTGTAGCAGGGGTGAACACTGAAGCTTTCTTT.

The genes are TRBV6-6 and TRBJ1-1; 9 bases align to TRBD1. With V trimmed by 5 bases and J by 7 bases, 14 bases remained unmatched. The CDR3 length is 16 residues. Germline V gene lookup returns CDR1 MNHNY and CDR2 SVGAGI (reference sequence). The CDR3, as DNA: TGTGCCAGCAGTGGGGCCGGCGACAGGGGGGGAATTGAAGCTTTCTTT. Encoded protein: CASSGAGDRGGIEAFF.

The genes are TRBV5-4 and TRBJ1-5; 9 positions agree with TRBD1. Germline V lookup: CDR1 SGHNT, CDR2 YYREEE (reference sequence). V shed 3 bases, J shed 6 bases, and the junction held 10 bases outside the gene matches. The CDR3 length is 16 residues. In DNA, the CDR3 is TGTGCCAGCAGCTCCGGAGGCGGACAGGGGCGTCAGCCCCAGCATTTT. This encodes CASSSGGGQGRQPQHF. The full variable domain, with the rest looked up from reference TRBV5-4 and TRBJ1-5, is ETGVTQSPTHLIKTRGQQVTLRCSSQSGHNTVSWYQQALGQGPQFIFQYYREEENGRGNFPPRFSGLQFPNYSSELNVNALELDDSALYLCASSSGGGQGRQPQHFGDGTRLSIL.

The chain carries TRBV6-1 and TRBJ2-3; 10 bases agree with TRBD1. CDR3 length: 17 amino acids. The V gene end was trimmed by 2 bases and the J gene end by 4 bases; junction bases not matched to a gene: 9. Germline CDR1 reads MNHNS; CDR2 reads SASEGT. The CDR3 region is CASSELSGTGVSDTQYF. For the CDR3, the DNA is TGTGCCAGCAGTGAACTGAGTGGGACAGGGGTTTCAGATACGCAGTATTTT.

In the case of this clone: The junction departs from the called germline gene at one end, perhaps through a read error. The CDR3 bases are TGTGCCAGCAGTGACGGCCCCGGGAGCGTCTATGGCTACCCCTTC. It codes for CASSDGPGSVYGYPF. This chain joins TRBV25-1 and TRBJ1-2, with D uncertain. The CDR3 is 15 amino acids. Germline V lookup: CDR1 MGHDK, CDR2 SYGVNS.

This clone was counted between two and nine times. In nucleotides, the CDR3 is TGTGCCAGCAGCGAGACCGGTTCCGAGGCCACCATATATTTT. Its protein is CASSETGSEATIYF. The genes are TRBV5-4 and TRBJ1-3; D unresolved. Trimming removed 4 bases from V and 9 bases from J, with 17 bases in between. CDR1 is SGHNT, CDR2 YYREEE, per germline (reference sequence). The length of the CDR3 is 14 residues.

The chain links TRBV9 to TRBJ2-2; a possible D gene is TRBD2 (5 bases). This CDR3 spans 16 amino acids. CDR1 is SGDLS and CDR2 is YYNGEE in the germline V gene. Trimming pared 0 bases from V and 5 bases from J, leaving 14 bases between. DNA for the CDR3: TGTGCCAGCAGCGTAGCGGTGGGAGTGGGGACCGGGGAGCTGTTTTTT. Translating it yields CASSVAVGVGTGELFF. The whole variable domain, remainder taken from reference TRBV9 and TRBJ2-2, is DSGVTQTPKHLITATGQRVTLRCSPRSGDLSVYWYQQSLDQGLQFLIQYYNGEERAKGNILERFSAQQFPDLHSELNLSSLELGDSALYFCASSVAVGVGTGELFFGEGSRLTVL.

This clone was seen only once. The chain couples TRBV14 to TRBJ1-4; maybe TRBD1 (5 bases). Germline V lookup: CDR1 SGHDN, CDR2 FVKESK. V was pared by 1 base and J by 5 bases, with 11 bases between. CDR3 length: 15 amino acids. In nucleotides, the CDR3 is TGTGCCAGCAGCCAAGCAGGGCCCCGGAATGAAAAACTGTTTTTT. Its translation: CASSQAGPRNEKLFF. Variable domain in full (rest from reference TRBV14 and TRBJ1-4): EAGVTQFPSHSVIEKGQTVTLRCDPISGHDNLYWYRRVMGKEIKFLLHFVKESKQDESGMPNNRFLAERTGGTYSTLKVQPAELEDSGVYFCASSQAGPRNEKLFFGSGTQLSVL.

The CDR3 region has the DNA TGCGCCAGCAGCCAAGAATACGGTAGCTCCTACGAGCAGTACTTC. Translated: CASSQEYGSSYEQYF. The chain couples TRBV4-3 to TRBJ2-7; D ambiguous. The V gene lost 0 bases and the J gene lost 0 bases, with 9 bases spanning the gap. Germline loops: CDR1 LGHNA, CDR2 YSLEER. CDR3 length equals 15 residues.

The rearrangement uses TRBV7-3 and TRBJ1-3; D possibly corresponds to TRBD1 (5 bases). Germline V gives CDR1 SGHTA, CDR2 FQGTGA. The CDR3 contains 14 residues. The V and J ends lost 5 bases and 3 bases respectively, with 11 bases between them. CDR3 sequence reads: CASSRGGYGNTIYF. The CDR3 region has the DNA TGTGCCAGCAGCCGGGGGGGATATGGAAACACCATATATTTT.

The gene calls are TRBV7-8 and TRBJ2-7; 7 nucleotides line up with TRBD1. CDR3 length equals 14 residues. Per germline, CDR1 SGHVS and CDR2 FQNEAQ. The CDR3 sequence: CTSSLRQGINEQYV. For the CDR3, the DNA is TGTACCAGCAGCTTGAGACAGGGAATAAACGAGCAGTACGTC.

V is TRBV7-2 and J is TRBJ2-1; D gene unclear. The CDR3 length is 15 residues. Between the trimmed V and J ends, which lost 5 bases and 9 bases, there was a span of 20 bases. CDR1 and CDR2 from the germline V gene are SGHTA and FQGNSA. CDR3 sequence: CASSKRRARHAEQFF. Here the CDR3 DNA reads TGTGCCAGCAGCAAACGACGAGCCCGACATGCTGAGCAGTTCTTC.

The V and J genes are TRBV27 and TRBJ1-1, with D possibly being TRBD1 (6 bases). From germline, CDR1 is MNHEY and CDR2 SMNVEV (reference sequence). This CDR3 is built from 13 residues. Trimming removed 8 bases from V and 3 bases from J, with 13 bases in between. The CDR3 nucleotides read TGTGCCAGCGGACAGCGGGGACACACTGAAGCTTTCTTT. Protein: CASGQRGHTEAFF.

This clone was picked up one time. The DNA for the CDR3 is TGTGCCACCAGCAGAGACCAGGGCACATCCTACGAGCAGTACTTC. Its protein product is CATSRDQGTSYEQYF. This chain uses TRBV15 with TRBJ2-7, with a weak D call TRBD1 (5 bases). CDR3 length equals 15 residues. The V gene's germline CDR1 is LNHNV and CDR2 YYDKDF (reference sequence). V was shortened by 0 bases and J by 1 base, with 10 bases between the two germline ends.

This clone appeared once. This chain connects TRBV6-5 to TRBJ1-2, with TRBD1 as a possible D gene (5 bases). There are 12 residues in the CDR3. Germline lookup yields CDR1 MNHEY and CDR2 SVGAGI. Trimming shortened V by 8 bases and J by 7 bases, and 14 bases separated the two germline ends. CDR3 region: CASLGGGAGYTF. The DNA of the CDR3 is TGTGCCAGCCTCGGTGGAGGGGCTGGCTACACCTTC.